A single TCR beta chain is shown here with its context. The antigen is not known. The data were taken from a study of blood T cells in healthy people across ages. Points from the study as a whole: Investigators viewed diversity estimates from one million T cells as underestimates, the study reported.

Using a J-beta primer mix together with a sample-barcoded 5' primer, a second PCR was run for about 6 to 12 cycles. TCRdb reanalysed the 5' RACE reads using MiXCR and keeps one entry per CDR3 protein. The table lists 800,000 to 900,000 distinct CDR3 sequences, approximately 67% of them singletons, with 28% in the top ten. Drawing of peripheral blood yielded roughly 10 milliliters from each donor. The sample taken for sequencing was blood. The receptor was derived from a man aged 30 to 39 in good health.

The CDR3 DNA follows: TGCGCCAGCAGCTCCCGCACGGAGAGTTCACCCCTCCACTTT. Amino acid sequence: CASSSRTESSPLHF. The V gene is TRBV5-1, the J gene TRBJ1-6; D is ambiguous. CDR3 length: 14 residues. V shed 3 bases and J shed 9 bases, with 13 bases lying between them. Germline lookup yields CDR1 SGHRS and CDR2 YFSETQ.